This passage covers 31 T cell receptor beta chains from one sample sequenced in a study of blood T cell repertoires in COVID-19. Generated by immunoSEQ multiplex PCR, the TCRdb table keeps only in-frame clones and is missing some. The sample lists approximately 190,000 clones; approximately 90% were seen once. The sequenced sample consisted of peripheral blood. These receptor sequences come from a man aged 40-50 years with active or convalescent COVID-19.

In this sample, this clone turned up a few times. The chain joins TRBV6-4 to TRBJ2-3; 9 bases are shared with TRBD2. Trimming took 3 bases from V and 5 from J; bases not matched to a gene: 3. The CDR3 runs to 14 residues. Germline lookup yields CDR1 MRHNA and CDR2 SNTAGT. The CDR3 region is CASSEGAGGDTQYF. CDR3 bases: TGTGCCAGCAGTGAAGGAGCGGGGGGAGATACGCAGTATTTT.

The chain links TRBV7-2 to TRBJ1-1, with 7 nucleotides matching TRBD1. CDR3 length: 14 residues. J lost 5 bases, V lost 5 bases, and 8 bases had no gene match. Germline V CDR1 and CDR2: SGHTA, FQGNSA. CDR3: CASSRRQGTTEAFF. The CDR3 DNA sequence: TGTGCCAGCAGCAGGAGACAGGGTACAACTGAAGCTTTCTTT.

This clone was detected once. The chain recombines TRBV30 with TRBJ1-5; 8 bases fit TRBD1. The V and J ends lost 2 bases and 4 bases, in that order; junction bases with no gene match: 4. Germline values: CDR1 GTSNPN, CDR2 SVGIG (reference sequence). There are 14 residues in the CDR3. CDR3 bases: TGTGCCTGGAGTTACGGGACAGGAAATCAGCCCCAGCATTTT. This gives the protein CAWSYGTGNQPQHF.

J is TRBJ1-2 and V is TRBV12-3 or TRBV12-4; tentatively, D is TRBD1 (5 bases). The CDR3 consists of 12 residues. The V gene lost 8 bases and the J gene lost 3 bases, with 10 bases spanning the gap. The CDR3 nucleotides are TGTGCCAGCGGCACAGGAGACTATGGCTACACCTTC. The encoded protein is CASGTGDYGYTF.

V usage is TRBV11-2 and J usage is TRBJ1-1, with D hard to call. CDR3 length: 14 residues. Trimming removed 5 bases at V and 4 bases at J, with 14 bases between. The germline V gene encodes CDR1 SGHAT and CDR2 FQNNGV. As DNA, the CDR3 is TGTGCCAGCAGCAAGACCGGTCGGGGCACTGAAGCTTTCTTT. Translating it yields CASSKTGRGTEAFF.

This clone came up once. The V call is TRBV3-1 (or the pseudogene TRBV3-2), the J call TRBJ2-3, with 14 bases identical to TRBD2. The length of the CDR3 is 16 residues. The germline V gene encodes CDR1 LGHDT and CDR2 YNNKEL (reference sequence). V dropped 4 bases and J dropped 3; count of bases not matched to a gene: 3. CDR3 region: CASSLGTSGRTDTQYF. CDR3 coding DNA: TGTGCCAGCAGCCTCGGGACTAGCGGGAGAACAGATACGCAGTATTTT.

The V gene is TRBV2, the J gene TRBJ2-7; D call uncertain. The CDR3 sequence is 11 residues long. Germline CDR1 is SNHLY and CDR2 is FYNNEI. Trimming took off 6 bases at V and 4 bases at J, with 7 bases between the two ends. CDR3 coding DNA: TGTGCCAGCAGCCCTCTTTACGAGCAGTACTTC. Its translation: CASSPLYEQYF. Full variable domain (missing parts from reference TRBV2 and TRBJ2-7): EPEVTQTPSHQVTQMGQEVILRCVPISNHLYFYWYRQILGQKVEFLVSFYNNEISEKSEIFDDQFSVERPDGSNFTLKIRSTKLEDSAMYFCASSPLYEQYFGPGTRLTVT.

The V gene is TRBV6-2 or TRBV6-3, the J gene TRBJ1-5; D uncertain. V lost 5 bases and J lost 3, with 14 bases in between. The germline gives CDR1 MNHEY, CDR2 SVGEGT. This CDR3 region has 15 residues. The CDR3 protein is CASSTPVSYNQPQHF. The CDR3 DNA sequence: TGTGCCAGCAGTACCCCCGTCAGTTACAATCAGCCCCAGCATTTT.

In regard to this clone: Sequence at one end of the junction differs from germline and may be a read error. V and J are TRBV19 and TRBJ1-1, with a possible D match to TRBD1 (5 bases). This CDR3 spans 13 amino acids. CDR1 and CDR2 (germline): LNHDA, SQIVND (reference sequence). The CDR3 DNA follows: TGCGGGTCGGGGGTCCAAAGGAACACTGAAGCTTTCTTT. Translation: CGSGVQRNTEAFF. The full variable domain, completed using reference TRBV19 and TRBJ1-1, is DGGITQSPKYLFRKEGQNVTLSCEQNLNHDAMYWYRQDPGQGLRLIYYSQIVNDFQKGDIAEGYSVSREKKESFPLTVTSAQKNPTAFYLCGSGVQRNTEAFFGQGTRLTVV.

The chain combines TRBV7-2 with TRBJ1-6, with D tentatively TRBD1 (5 bases). The germline V gene encodes CDR1 SGHTA and CDR2 FQGNSA. V lost 7 bases and J lost 0, with 10 bases in between. The CDR3 runs to 15 residues. As DNA, the CDR3 is TGTGCCAGCACGACAGAAAGCTCCTATAATTCACCCCTCCACTTT. This codes for CASTTESSYNSPLHF.

The chain links TRBV10-3 to TRBJ1-1; TRBD1 aligns across 7 bases. J gave up 13 bases and V 2 bases, and 10 bases lay outside the gene matches. Germline assignment: CDR1 ENHRY and CDR2 SYGVKD. The CDR3 sequence is 13 residues long. The CDR3, as DNA: TGTGCCATCAGTGAGCCGGGCGACAGGGCGGGTTTCTTT. This gives the protein CAISEPGDRAGFF.

The chain links TRBV5-1 to TRBJ2-1; 9 bases are a match to TRBD2. Germline V CDR1 and CDR2: SGHRS, YFSETQ. CDR3 length: 15 residues. Losses at the gene ends were 1 base for V and 4 bases for J; bases not matched to a gene: 3. The CDR3 sequence: CASSLLTSGYNEQFF. The CDR3 region has the DNA TGCGCCAGCAGCTTGTTGACTAGCGGATACAATGAGCAGTTCTTC.

This chain joins TRBV6-5 and TRBJ2-7; TRBD1 is a possible D gene (6 bases). Trimming stripped 5 bases from V and 8 bases from J, with 16 bases between. Per the germline V gene, CDR1 is MNHEY and CDR2 is SVGAGI. The CDR3 length is 13 residues. In DNA form, the CDR3 reads TGTGCCAGCAGTACAGGGACAAACCCGAAGCAGTACTTC. Protein sequence: CASSTGTNPKQYF.

The CDR3 loop is CASRSAGGTDTQYF. The CDR3 region has the DNA TGCGCCAGCAGGTCGGCGGGGGGCACAGATACGCAGTATTTT. The gene calls are TRBV5-1 and TRBJ2-3, with 7 bases identical to TRBD2. After removal of 5 bases from V and 1 base from J, the junction contained 4 bases not matched to a gene. Germline loops: CDR1 SGHRS, CDR2 YFSETQ. The length of the CDR3 is 14 residues. The full variable domain, rest sourced from reference TRBV5-1 and TRBJ2-3, is KAGVTQTPRYLIKTRGQQVTLSCSPISGHRSVSWYQQTPGQGLQFLFEYFSETQRNKGNFPGRFSGRQFSNSRSEMNVSTLELGDSALYLCASRSAGGTDTQYFGPGTRLTVL.

The chain carries TRBV4-3 and TRBJ2-3; TRBD2 matches at 8 bases. The V segment lost 2 bases and the J segment 2 bases; nucleotides outside the gene matches: 9. The V gene's germline CDR1 is LGHNA and CDR2 YSLEER. CDR3 length equals 17 residues. The CDR3, as DNA: TGCGCCAGCAGCCAAATGCCCGGGGGGGCGTTCACAGATACGCAGTATTTT. It codes for CASSQMPGGAFTDTQYF.

This clone has just a few counts. The chain has TRBV2 and TRBJ1-1, with D unclear. From germline, CDR1 is SNHLY and CDR2 FYNNEI. V was shortened by 1 base and J by 1 base, with 13 bases between the two germline ends. This CDR3 comprises 16 residues. In DNA, the CDR3 is TGTGCCAGCAGTGAAGATGGGCCTACTGGGAACACTGAAGCTTTCTTT. Translation gives CASSEDGPTGNTEAFF.

This clone was detected once. The V call is TRBV2, the J call TRBJ2-6; D possibly corresponds to TRBD1 (6 bases). V was shortened by 5 bases and J by 2 bases, with 13 bases between the two germline ends. Germline CDR1 is SNHLY and CDR2 is FYNNEI. The CDR3 length is 16 residues. CDR3 residues: CASSLQGRAGANVLTF. The CDR3 nucleotides are TGTGCCAGCAGTCTCCAGGGGCGGGCTGGGGCCAACGTCCTGACTTTC. The full variable domain, in which reference TRBV2 and TRBJ2-6 provide the parts outside the CDR3, is EPEVTQTPSHQVTQMGQEVILRCVPISNHLYFYWYRQILGQKVEFLVSFYNNEISEKSEIFDDQFSVERPDGSNFTLKIRSTKLEDSAMYFCASSLQGRAGANVLTFGAGSRLTVL.

The gene calls are TRBV5-1 and TRBJ1-2, with D tentatively TRBD1 (6 bases). The V end lost 4 bases, the J end lost 2 bases, and 18 bases lay between the germline ends. The CDR3 totals 16 residues. CDR1 is SGHRS, CDR2 YFSETQ, per germline. CDR3 sequence reads: CASSPDLVGANYGYTF. The CDR3 nucleotides are TGCGCCAGCAGCCCCGACCTGGTGGGGGCGAACTATGGCTACACCTTC.

The chain links TRBV9 to TRBJ1-6; 9 bases agree with TRBD1. CDR3 length: 16 residues. Germline V gene data show CDR1 as SGDLS and CDR2 as YYNGEE. The V segment lost 4 bases and the J segment 8 bases; nucleotides outside the gene matches: 10. The DNA of the CDR3 is TGTGCCAGCAGCACACGAACAGGGGGCGCGGATTCACCCCTCCACTTT. This codes for CASSTRTGGADSPLHF.

A few counts support this clone. V and J are TRBV6-6 and TRBJ2-2, with TRBD2 matching over 11 bases. Germline CDR1 and CDR2: MNHNY and SVGAGI (reference sequence). The CDR3 has 14 amino acids. The ends lost 7 bases at V and 4 bases at J; junction bases unmatched: 2. CDR3 sequence (DNA): TGTGCCAGCAACCTAGCGGGGGGCACCGGGGAGCTGTTTTTT. It is translated as CASNLAGGTGELFF.

The chain uses TRBV7-2 and TRBJ1-1; tentative D call: TRBD1 (5 bases). CDR1 is SGHTA, CDR2 FQGNSA, per germline. The CDR3 extends over 16 amino acids. Trimming cost V 1 base and J 0 bases, with 12 bases left between them. The CDR3 nucleotides are TGTGCCAGCAGCTTAGAAACGGCAGGGATGAACACTGAAGCTTTCTTT. Protein product: CASSLETAGMNTEAFF.

V and J are TRBV21-1 and TRBJ1-4. TRBV21-1 is an annotated pseudogene. The CDR3 sequence is 12 residues long. DNA for the CDR3: TGTGCCAGCAGGGCGGCCGGGGAAAAACTGTTTTTT. It codes for CASRAAGEKLFF.

This clone occurred a few times. The chain combines TRBV7-2 with TRBJ1-1; TRBD1 is a possible D gene (5 bases). V dropped 2 bases and J dropped 0 bases, with 16 bases sitting between them. The CDR3 covers 17 residues. The germline CDR1 and CDR2 sequences are SGHTA and FQGNSA. CDR3 in amino acids: CASSLFGNQGMNTEAFF. In DNA form, the CDR3 reads TGTGCCAGCAGCTTATTTGGGAATCAGGGAATGAACACTGAAGCTTTCTTT.

The gene calls are TRBV11-3 and TRBJ2-7, with D possibly TRBD2 on 6 matching bases. This CDR3 spans 13 amino acids. CDR1 is SGHNT and CDR2 is YENEEA in the germline V gene. V dropped 5 bases and J dropped 7 bases, with 15 bases sitting between them. The CDR3 DNA is TGTGCCAGCAGCCTCGAGTCCGGGGGAGAGCAGTACTTC. It translates to CASSLESGGEQYF.

This chain connects TRBV28 to TRBJ2-7; 9 bases fit TRBD1. Germline lookup yields CDR1 MDHEN and CDR2 SYDVKM. This CDR3 spans 15 amino acids. The trim removed 5 bases at V and 3 bases at J, leaving 8 bases unmatched. The CDR3 reads CASSPRRQGVYEQYF. As DNA, the CDR3 is TGTGCCAGCAGTCCTCGCCGACAGGGGGTCTACGAGCAGTACTTC.

The V call is TRBV3-1 (or the pseudogene TRBV3-2), the J call TRBJ2-7, with TRBD2 identical over 9 bases. V dropped 8 bases and J dropped 5; count of bases not matched to a gene: 4. This CDR3 has 12 residues. Germline CDR1 reads LGHDT; CDR2 reads YNNKEL (reference sequence). In DNA form, the CDR3 reads TGTGCCAGCCAGCGGGGGGTCCACGAGCAGTACTTC. This gives the protein CASQRGVHEQYF.

This sequence joins TRBV23-1 and TRBJ2-4; tentatively, D is TRBD1 (6 bases). TRBV23-1 belongs to the ORF category, with a function that is uncertain. There are 16 residues in the CDR3. The germline V and J ends were trimmed by 6 bases and 0 bases, with 15 bases remaining between them. The CDR3 DNA is TGCGCCAGCAGAAAAAAGGGGGTCCTAGCCAAAAACATTCAGTACTTC. This translates into CASRKKGVLAKNIQYF.

This clone is large within its sample. The rearrangement joins TRBV16 to TRBJ2-2; D ambiguous. The V end was cut by 2 bases, the J end by 1 base, with 5 bases between. CDR1 and CDR2 from the germline V gene are KGHSY and FQNENV. The CDR3 spans 14 residues. The CDR3 bases are TGTGCCAGCAGCCAAGGCTGGAACACCGGGGAGCTGTTTTTT. This gives the protein CASSQGWNTGELFF.

This sequence joins TRBV7-2 and TRBJ2-1, with D possibly TRBD1 on 6 matching bases. The germline CDR1 and CDR2 sequences are SGHTA and FQGNSA. V lost 8 bases and J 8 bases, leaving 19 bases between the germline ends. This CDR3 contains 14 residues. Here the CDR3 DNA reads TGTGCCAGCGGCCGGGACATCATGGTCGATGAGCAGTTCTTC. Encoded protein: CASGRDIMVDEQFF.

V gene TRBV5-1 combines with J gene TRBJ2-7; 7 nucleotides agree with TRBD2. Germline CDR1 reads SGHRS; CDR2 reads YFSETQ. V shed 4 bases and J 4 bases; nucleotides not matched to a gene: 11. The CDR3 is 15 amino acids. CDR3 loop: CASSLAAGVNYEQYF. The CDR3 DNA reads TGCGCCAGCAGCCTGGCCGCGGGGGTAAATTACGAGCAGTACTTC.

The J gene is TRBJ1-1, the V gene TRBV7-2; 7 nucleotides agree with TRBD1. V lost 5 bases and J lost 11; bases outside the gene matches: 14. This CDR3 region has 14 residues. Germline values: CDR1 SGHTA, CDR2 FQGNSA. In DNA, the CDR3 is TGTGCCAGCAGCCCCCTGGTTTCGACAGGGCCCGCTTTCTTT. Residues: CASSPLVSTGPAFF. The full variable domain, completed using reference TRBV7-2 and TRBJ1-1, is GAGVSQSPSNKVTEKGKDVELRCDPISGHTALYWYRQSLGQGLEFLIYFQGNSAPDKSGLPSDRFSAERTGGSVSTLTIQRTQQEDSAVYLCASSPLVSTGPAFFGQGTRLTVV.